These 30 T cell receptor beta chains share one sample of origin, sequenced in a study of blood T cells in healthy people across ages. Combining a sample-barcoded 5' primer with a J-beta primer mix, a second PCR ran for roughly 7 to 12 cycles. TCRdb passed the 5' RACE reads through MiXCR, listing each CDR3 protein once. The sample includes approximately 800,000 distinct CDR3 sequences, under 40% of them seen just once. The sample taken for sequencing was blood. The source of these receptors is a man younger than 30 in good health.

The table lists this clonotype with a few counts. This chain connects TRBV12-3 or TRBV12-4 to TRBJ1-4; D is perhaps TRBD1 (5 bases). V dropped 6 bases and J dropped 5 bases, with 16 bases sitting between them. This CDR3 contains 15 residues. CDR3 residues: CASSLGPDSNEKLFF. DNA of the CDR3: TGTGCCAGCAGCTTGGGGCCGGACTCCAATGAAAAACTGTTTTTT.

This clonotype was found a few times. The J gene is TRBJ2-2, the V gene TRBV5-1, with a weak D call TRBD2 (7 bases). The CDR3 spans 16 residues. The V end was cut by 0 bases, the J end by 8 bases, with 17 bases between. Looked up from germline, CDR1 is SGHRS and CDR2 is YFSETQ. The CDR3 nucleotides read TGCGCCAGCAGCTTGGATGGCGGGGGCTTGTCAGGGGAGCTGTTTTTT. It translates to CASSLDGGGLSGELFF.

The V gene is TRBV7-2, the J gene TRBJ1-2; the D is unclear. Germline V gene data show CDR1 as SGHTA and CDR2 as FQGNSA. Trimming shortened V by 5 bases and J by 7 bases, and 20 bases separated the two germline ends. The CDR3 loop spans 15 amino acids. This CDR3 is CASSNRVLKEGGYTF. The CDR3 DNA sequence: TGTGCCAGCAGCAACCGGGTCCTTAAGGAGGGTGGCTACACCTTC.

This clonotype appeared many times. The J gene is TRBJ2-4, the V gene TRBV10-2; D is possibly TRBD2 (6 bases). V lost 3 bases, J lost 8 bases, and 14 bases lay in between. Germline CDR1 and CDR2: WSHSY and SAAADI. The CDR3 totals 14 residues. CDR3 nucleotide sequence: TGCGCCAGCAGTGATGGACCAAGCGGGTACATTCAGTACTTC. It specifies CASSDGPSGYIQYF.

This chain uses TRBV9 with TRBJ1-4; possibly TRBD1 for D (5 bases). The ends were cut back, 10 bases at V and 6 bases at J, with 19 bases in the middle. CDR1 SGDLS and CDR2 YYNGEE come from the germline V gene. The CDR3 is made up of 14 amino acids. CDR3 protein: CASGTSGPDEKLFF. The CDR3 bases are TGTGCCTCCGGGACTTCGGGTCCAGATGAAAAACTGTTTTTT. Full variable domain (missing parts from reference TRBV9 and TRBJ1-4): DSGVTQTPKHLITATGQRVTLRCSPRSGDLSVYWYQQSLDQGLQFLIQYYNGEERAKGNILERFSAQQFPDLHSELNLSSLELGDSALYFCASGTSGPDEKLFFGSGTQLSVL.

This clonotype has just a few counts. The chain couples TRBV20-1 to TRBJ2-5, with a tentative D call TRBD2 (5 bases). The DNA end favors TRBJ2-7, so the J call may be wrong. Germline CDR1 DFQATT, CDR2 SNEGSKA (reference sequence). This CDR3 contains 12 residues. The CDR3 DNA is TGCAGTGCTAGATTTACGGGATACGAGCAGTACTTC. This encodes CSARFTGYEQYF.

The chain employs TRBV20-1 and TRBJ1-5, with D maybe TRBD1 (5 bases). Trimming left V 3 bases short and J 6 bases short, with 12 bases between. This CDR3 has 13 residues. Germline assignment: CDR1 DFQATT and CDR2 SNEGSKA (reference sequence). DNA of the CDR3: TGCAGTGCTAGCCAGGGTGAGGGTCAGCCCCAGCATTTT. Protein: CSASQGEGQPQHF.

The chain is built from TRBV20-1 and TRBJ2-7, with TRBD1 identical over 8 bases. The V segment lost 2 bases and the J segment 4 bases; nucleotides outside the gene matches: 4. Germline V gene lookup returns CDR1 DFQATT and CDR2 SNEGSKA (reference sequence). The CDR3 sequence is 13 residues long. CDR3: CSARQQGAYEQYF. The CDR3 region has the DNA TGCAGTGCTAGACAGCAGGGGGCGTACGAGCAGTACTTC.

A few counts support this clonotype. The chain combines TRBV27 with TRBJ1-1; tentatively, D is TRBD1 (5 bases). Germline V gene data show CDR1 as MNHEY and CDR2 as SMNVEV (reference sequence). This CDR3 has 13 amino acids. In DNA form, the CDR3 reads TGTGCTACCAGCAGAGCGGGGGTCCCTGAAGCTTTCTTT. It codes for CATSRAGVPEAFF.

The chain combines TRBV7-9 with TRBJ1-2; TRBD1 aligns across 8 bases. The CDR3 is 14 residues long. The V gene's germline CDR1 is SEHNR and CDR2 FQNEAQ (reference sequence). V trimming: 7 bases; J trimming: 2 bases; junction bases outside the gene matches: 6. This chain's CDR3 is CASTLTGANYGYTF. The CDR3 coding sequence is TGTGCCAGCACCCTGACAGGGGCCAACTATGGCTACACCTTC.

The chain is built from TRBV4-1 and TRBJ2-3; TRBD2 matches at 7 bases. Looked up from germline, CDR1 is MGHRA and CDR2 is YSYEKL. This CDR3 has 15 residues. J lost 3 bases, V lost 4 bases, and 7 bases had no gene match. CDR3 nucleotides: TGCGCCAGCAGCCCTCGTGTGGGAGGGACAGATACGCAGTATTTT. It specifies CASSPRVGGTDTQYF.

This clonotype has a single count. This may stem from a read error, because a much larger clone lies one nucleotide away. The V and J genes are TRBV2 and TRBJ2-1; a possible D gene is TRBD2 (5 bases). The V end lost 1 base, the J end lost 5 bases, and 12 bases lay between the germline ends. The CDR3 is made up of 15 amino acids. Looked up from germline, CDR1 is SNHLY and CDR2 is FYNNEI. The chain's CDR3 is CASSEGGASDNEQFF. The CDR3 DNA reads as TGTGCCAGCAGTGAAGGGGGAGCCTCAGACAATGAGCAGTTCTTC.

A few counts support this clonotype. This chain links TRBV20-1 with TRBJ2-3; unclear D gene. Looked up from germline, CDR1 is DFQATT and CDR2 is SNEGSKA (reference sequence). The CDR3 is 13 residues long. Deletions cut 4 bases from V and 4 bases from J, with 12 bases between. The CDR3 bases are TGCAGTGCTACTAGTGAAAGCCCAGATACGCAGTATTTT. Translated: CSATSESPDTQYF.

This clonotype was counted between two and nine times. V and J are TRBV29-1 and TRBJ1-2, with D uncertain. This CDR3 contains 14 residues. V lost 7 bases, J lost 1 base, and 16 bases lay in between. Germline CDR1 reads SQVTM; CDR2 reads ANQGSEA. CDR3 bases: TGCAGCGGGGAGCAGGTGGGAATTAACTATGGCTACACCTTC. Encoded protein: CSGEQVGINYGYTF.

This clonotype was seen more than once but under ten times. The genes are TRBV6-2 or TRBV6-3 and TRBJ2-1; 9 bases align to TRBD1. The junction had 5 bases not matched to a gene; V was cut back by 5 bases and J by 6 bases. Germline V gene sequence: CDR1 MNHEY, CDR2 SVGEGT. The CDR3 sequence is 14 residues long. CDR3 DNA: TGTGCCAGCAGTGACGGACAGGGGTTCAATGAGCAGTTCTTC. Protein product: CASSDGQGFNEQFF.

This clonotype came up a few times. The V gene is TRBV29-1, the J gene TRBJ1-1; D unclear. The CDR3 spans 12 residues. Trimming removed 5 bases from V and 3 bases from J, with 10 bases in between. CDR1 and CDR2 (germline): SQVTM, ANQGSEA. CDR3 amino acids: CSVSIGHTEAFF. CDR3 nucleotide sequence: TGCAGCGTTTCCATCGGTCACACTGAAGCTTTCTTT.

This clonotype appeared a few times. This chain uses TRBV11-2 with TRBJ2-3; 8 bases fit TRBD2. Germline V gene lookup returns CDR1 SGHAT and CDR2 FQNNGV. J gave up 2 bases and V 5 bases, and 9 bases lay outside the gene matches. The CDR3 contains 16 residues. CDR3 DNA sequence: TGTGCCAGCAGCGTGGGGACTAGAGGGTCCACAGATACGCAGTATTTT. Amino acid sequence: CASSVGTRGSTDTQYF.

This clonotype occurred a few times. This may be a read error, as it is one base from a much larger clone. The chain carries TRBV7-9 and TRBJ1-2; 9 bases align to TRBD1. Germline assignment: CDR1 SEHNR and CDR2 FQNEAQ (reference sequence). The CDR3 covers 14 residues. V shed 5 bases, J shed 2 bases, and the junction held 3 bases outside the gene matches. The CDR3 is CASSTGTGNYGYTF. The CDR3 region has the DNA TGTGCCAGCAGCACCGGGACAGGGAACTATGGCTACACCTTC.

The chain has TRBV7-6 and TRBJ1-5; D remains unclear. V lost 1 base, J lost 0 bases, and 22 bases lay in between. This CDR3 is built from 20 residues. Germline lookup yields CDR1 SGHVS and CDR2 FNYEAQ. The CDR3 DNA sequence: TGTGCCAGCAGCTTAGGTATAAGTCGCAGCTATGCTTATAGCAATCAGCCCCAGCATTTT. Its protein is CASSLGISRSYAYSNQPQHF.

In this sample, this clonotype turned up many times. The chain combines TRBV7-9 with TRBJ2-1; D gene ambiguous. The germline V gene has CDR1 SEHNR and CDR2 FQNEAQ (reference sequence). The CDR3 has 12 residues. The V end was cut by 1 base, the J end by 6 bases, with 4 bases between. CDR3: CASSLDLNEQFF. The CDR3 DNA reads as TGTGCCAGCAGCTTAGACCTCAATGAGCAGTTCTTC. The variable domain in full, completed from reference TRBV7-9 and TRBJ2-1, reads DTGVSQNPRHKITKRGQNVTFRCDPISEHNRLYWYRQTLGQGPEFLTYFQNEAQLEKSRLLSDRFSAERPKGSFSTLEIQRTEQGDSAMYLCASSLDLNEQFFGPGTRLTVL.

This rearrangement joins TRBV5-1 to TRBJ2-1; 10 nucleotides align to TRBD2. The DNA end favors TRBJ2-7, so the J call may be wrong. This CDR3 is 15 amino acids long. From germline, CDR1 is SGHRS and CDR2 YFSETQ. The CDR3 spells CASRTGTSVHNEQYF. The CDR3 DNA reads TGCGCCAGCAGAACCGGGACTAGCGTCCACAATGAGCAGTACTTC.

Of note for this clonotype: Its ends do not fully match the called genes, so a read error is possible. V gene TRBV12-3 or TRBV12-4 combines with J gene TRBJ1-4, with 7 bases that match TRBD1. This CDR3 has 14 amino acids. CDR3 amino acids: CASSQGGLAERLFF. DNA of the CDR3: TGTGCCAGCAGCCAGGGGGGTTTGGCTGAAAGACTGTTTTTT.

The genes are TRBV4-1 and TRBJ1-5; D not resolved. This CDR3 comprises 16 residues. Between the trimmed V and J ends, which lost 0 bases and 2 bases, there was a span of 11 bases. Germline CDR1 and CDR2: MGHRA and YSYEKL. The CDR3 spells CASSQDGGIGNQPQHF. CDR3 nucleotides: TGCGCCAGCAGCCAAGATGGAGGGATCGGCAATCAGCCCCAGCATTTT.

A remark on this clonotype: At one end the junction does not follow the germline gene, possibly because of a read error. The gene calls are TRBV28 and TRBJ2-1, with D unclear. The CDR3 is made up of 12 amino acids. Germline CDR1 is MDHEN and CDR2 is SYDVKM. The CDR3 DNA follows: TGTGCCAACAGTTTAAACTACAATGAGCAGTTCTTC. Translating gives CANSLNYNEQFF. Filled out from reference TRBV28 and TRBJ2-1, the complete variable domain reads DVKVTQSSRYLVKRTGEKVFLECVQDMDHENMFWYRQDPGLGLRLIYFSYDVKMKEKGDIPEGYSVSREKKERFSLILESASTNQTSMYLCANSLNYNEQFFGPGTRLTVL.

The chain uses TRBV28 and TRBJ2-7, with 7 bases aligning to TRBD1. Trimming removed 5 bases from V and 2 bases from J; junction bases left unmatched: 9. The CDR3 contains 15 residues. The germline CDR1 and CDR2 sequences are MDHEN and SYDVKM. The CDR3 region is CASSVPGTDAYEQYF. The CDR3 region has the DNA TGTGCCAGCAGTGTCCCCGGGACAGATGCCTACGAGCAGTACTTC.

The CDR3 nucleotides are TGTGCCAGCAGTGGAGGGGCCGAGAGAAACACCATATATTTT. Amino acid sequence: CASSGGAERNTIYF. The chain couples TRBV6-5 to TRBJ1-3; D is perhaps TRBD1 (5 bases). With 5 bases removed from V and 5 bases from J, the gap between germline ends came to 13 bases. Germline V gene sequence: CDR1 MNHEY, CDR2 SVGAGI. The length of the CDR3 is 14 residues.

This clonotype has at least ten counts. The chain carries TRBV7-3 and TRBJ1-1, with D unresolved. The ends were cut back, 5 bases at V and 5 bases at J, with 12 bases in the middle. Germline CDR1 SGHTA, CDR2 FQGTGA. The CDR3 totals 13 residues. CDR3 sequence: CASSTGVGTEAFF. Written as DNA, the CDR3 is TGTGCCAGCAGCACCGGGGTCGGGACTGAAGCTTTCTTT.

V gene TRBV4-3 combines with J gene TRBJ2-7, with TRBD2 as a possible D gene (7 bases). The CDR3 loop spans 13 amino acids. CDR1 LGHNA and CDR2 YSLEER come from the germline V gene. Deletions cut 3 bases from V and 12 bases from J, with 18 bases between. DNA for the CDR3: TGCGCCAGCAGCCAGGAGGGGGGGCGGGAATTGTACTTC. As protein: CASSQEGGRELYF.

V gene TRBV20-1 combines with J gene TRBJ1-5, with D unresolved. V lost 6 bases, J lost 9 bases, and 15 bases lay in between. CDR3 length: 12 amino acids. The germline V gene encodes CDR1 DFQATT and CDR2 SNEGSKA (reference sequence). The CDR3 DNA follows: TGCAGTGCAAGAAGGGTCCCGGCGCCCCAGCATTTT. This translates into CSARRVPAPQHF.

J is TRBJ2-7 and V is TRBV12-3 or TRBV12-4, with no clear D. The CDR3 consists of 14 residues. V was pared by 7 bases and J by 1 base, with 14 bases between. The CDR3, as DNA: TGTGCCAGCACCCCGGGTGGGTTTTCCTACGAGCAGTACTTC. As protein: CASTPGGFSYEQYF.